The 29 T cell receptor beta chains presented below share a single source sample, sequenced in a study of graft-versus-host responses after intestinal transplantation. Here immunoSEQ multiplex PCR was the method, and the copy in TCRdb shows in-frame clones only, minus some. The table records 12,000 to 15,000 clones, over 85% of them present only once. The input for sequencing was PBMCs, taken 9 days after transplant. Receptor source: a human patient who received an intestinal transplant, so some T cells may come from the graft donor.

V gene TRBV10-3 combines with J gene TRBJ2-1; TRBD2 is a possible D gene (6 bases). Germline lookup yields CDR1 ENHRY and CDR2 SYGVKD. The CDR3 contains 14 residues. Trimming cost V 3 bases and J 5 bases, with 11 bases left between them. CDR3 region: CAISDLAENNEQFF. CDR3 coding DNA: TGTGCCATCAGTGATTTAGCGGAGAACAATGAGCAGTTCTTC.

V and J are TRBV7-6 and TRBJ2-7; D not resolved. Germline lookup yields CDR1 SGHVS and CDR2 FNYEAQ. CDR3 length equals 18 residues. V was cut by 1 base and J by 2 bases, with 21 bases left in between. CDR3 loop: CASSLVAPISITAYEQYF. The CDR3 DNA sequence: TGTGCCAGCAGCTTAGTGGCGCCGATCTCAATAACCGCCTACGAGCAGTACTTC.

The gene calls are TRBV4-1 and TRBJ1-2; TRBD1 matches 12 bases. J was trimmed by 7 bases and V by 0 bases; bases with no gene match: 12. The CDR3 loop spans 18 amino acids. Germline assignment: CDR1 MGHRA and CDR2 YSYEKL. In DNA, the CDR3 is TGCGCCAGCAGCCAAGACATGGCTTCCGGGACAGGGGGCTTTGGCTACACCTTC. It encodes CASSQDMASGTGGFGYTF.

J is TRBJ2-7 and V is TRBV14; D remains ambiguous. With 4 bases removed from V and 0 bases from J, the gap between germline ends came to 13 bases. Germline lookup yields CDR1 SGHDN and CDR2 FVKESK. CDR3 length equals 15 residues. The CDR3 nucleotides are TGTGCCAGCAGCCTAATAGGTGCTGGCTCCTACGAGCAGTACTTC. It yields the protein CASSLIGAGSYEQYF.

The CDR3, as DNA: TGTGCCAGCAGCTGGATGACAGGGGATGGAGAGACCCAGTACTTC. It is translated as CASSWMTGDGETQYF. This chain connects TRBV5-4 to TRBJ2-5, with 8 bases aligning to TRBD1. Trimming took 3 bases from V and 4 from J; bases not matched to a gene: 8. The length of the CDR3 is 15 residues. Germline assignment: CDR1 SGHNT and CDR2 YYREEE (reference sequence).

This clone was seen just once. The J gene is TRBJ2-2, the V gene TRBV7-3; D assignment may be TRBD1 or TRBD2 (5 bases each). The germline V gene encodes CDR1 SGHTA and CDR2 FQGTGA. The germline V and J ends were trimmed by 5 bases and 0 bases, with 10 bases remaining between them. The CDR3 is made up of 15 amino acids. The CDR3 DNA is TGTGCCAGCAGCCAGGGACCGTCGAACACCGGGGAGCTGTTTTTT. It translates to CASSQGPSNTGELFF.

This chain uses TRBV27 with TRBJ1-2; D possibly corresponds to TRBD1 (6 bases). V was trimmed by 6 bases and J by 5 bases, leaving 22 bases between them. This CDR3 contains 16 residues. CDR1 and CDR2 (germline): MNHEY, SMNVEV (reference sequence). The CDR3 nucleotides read TGTGCCAGCAGCCTCCTCCAGGGTCGGGGGCGATATGGCTACACCTTC. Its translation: CASSLLQGRGRYGYTF.

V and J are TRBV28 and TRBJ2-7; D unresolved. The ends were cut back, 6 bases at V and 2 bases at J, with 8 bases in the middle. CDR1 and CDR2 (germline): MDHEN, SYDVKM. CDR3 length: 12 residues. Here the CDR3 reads CASRPATYEQYF. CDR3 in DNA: TGTGCCAGCAGGCCGGCTACCTACGAGCAGTACTTC.

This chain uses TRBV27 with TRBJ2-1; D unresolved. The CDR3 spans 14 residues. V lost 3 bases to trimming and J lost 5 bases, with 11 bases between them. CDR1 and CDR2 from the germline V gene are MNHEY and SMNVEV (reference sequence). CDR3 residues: CASSFGRKNNEQFF. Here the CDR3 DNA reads TGTGCCAGCAGTTTTGGACGGAAGAACAATGAGCAGTTCTTC.

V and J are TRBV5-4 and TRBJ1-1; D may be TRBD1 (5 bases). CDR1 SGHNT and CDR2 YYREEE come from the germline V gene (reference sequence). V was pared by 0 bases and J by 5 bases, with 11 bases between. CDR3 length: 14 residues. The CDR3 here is CASSLVWGTTEAFF. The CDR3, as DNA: TGTGCCAGCAGCTTGGTTTGGGGGACGACTGAAGCTTTCTTT.

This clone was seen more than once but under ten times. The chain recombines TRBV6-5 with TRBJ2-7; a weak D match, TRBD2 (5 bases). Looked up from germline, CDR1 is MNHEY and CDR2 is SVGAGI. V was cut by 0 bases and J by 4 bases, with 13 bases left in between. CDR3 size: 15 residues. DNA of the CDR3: TGTGCCAGCAGTTACTCGTGGCAGACTACATACGAGCAGTACTTC. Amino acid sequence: CASSYSWQTTYEQYF.

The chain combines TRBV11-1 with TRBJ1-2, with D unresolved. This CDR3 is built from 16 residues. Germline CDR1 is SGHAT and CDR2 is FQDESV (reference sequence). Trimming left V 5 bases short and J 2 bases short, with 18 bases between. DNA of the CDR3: TGTGCCAGCAGCGATAAACCTAAGCCTTTGAACTATGGCTACACCTTC. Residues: CASSDKPKPLNYGYTF.

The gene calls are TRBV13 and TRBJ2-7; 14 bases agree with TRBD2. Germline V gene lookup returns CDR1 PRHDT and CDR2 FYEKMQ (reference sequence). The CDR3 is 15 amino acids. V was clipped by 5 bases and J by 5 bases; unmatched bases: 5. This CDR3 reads CASSPPGLAGDEQYF. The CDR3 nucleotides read TGTGCCAGCAGCCCCCCGGGACTAGCGGGAGACGAGCAGTACTTC.

This chain's CDR3 is CASSTDTGTEAFF. Written as DNA, the CDR3 is TGCGCCAGCAGCACTGATACTGGGACTGAAGCTTTCTTT. The V and J genes are TRBV5-1 and TRBJ1-1; no clear D gene. CDR3 length: 13 residues. Germline CDR1 is SGHRS and CDR2 is YFSETQ. The V end lost 4 bases, the J end lost 5 bases, and 12 bases lay between the germline ends.

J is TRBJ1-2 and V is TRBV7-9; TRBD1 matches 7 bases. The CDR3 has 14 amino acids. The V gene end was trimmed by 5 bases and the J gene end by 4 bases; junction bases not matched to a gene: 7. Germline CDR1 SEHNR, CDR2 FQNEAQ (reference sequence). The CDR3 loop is CASSKGQSVYGYTF. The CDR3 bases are TGTGCCAGCAGCAAGGGACAGAGCGTCTATGGCTACACCTTC.

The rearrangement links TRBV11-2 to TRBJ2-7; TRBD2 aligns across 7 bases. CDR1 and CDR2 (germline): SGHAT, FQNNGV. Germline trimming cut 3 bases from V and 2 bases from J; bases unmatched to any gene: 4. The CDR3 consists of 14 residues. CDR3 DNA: TGTGCCAGCAGCTTCGGCGGGGGTCCCTACGAGCAGTACTTC. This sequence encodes CASSFGGGPYEQYF.

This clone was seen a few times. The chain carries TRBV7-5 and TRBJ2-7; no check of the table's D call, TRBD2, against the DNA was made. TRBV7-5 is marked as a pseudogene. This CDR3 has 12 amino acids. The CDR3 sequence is CARRGDYHEQYF. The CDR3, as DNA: TGTGCCAGAAGGGGGGACTACCACGAGCAGTACTTC.

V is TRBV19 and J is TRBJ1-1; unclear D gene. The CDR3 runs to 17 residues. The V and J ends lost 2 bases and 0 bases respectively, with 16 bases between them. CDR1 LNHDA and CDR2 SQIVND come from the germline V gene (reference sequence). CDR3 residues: CASSIYPLAAMNTEAFF. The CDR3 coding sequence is TGTGCCAGTAGTATATATCCCCTGGCAGCTATGAACACTGAAGCTTTCTTT.

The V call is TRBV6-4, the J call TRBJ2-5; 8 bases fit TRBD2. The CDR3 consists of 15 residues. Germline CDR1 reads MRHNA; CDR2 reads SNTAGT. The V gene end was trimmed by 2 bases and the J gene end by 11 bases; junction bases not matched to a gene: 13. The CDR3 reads CASSDPTGTREEQYF. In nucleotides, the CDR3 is TGTGCCAGCAGTGACCCTACCGGGACTAGGGAGGAGCAGTACTTC.

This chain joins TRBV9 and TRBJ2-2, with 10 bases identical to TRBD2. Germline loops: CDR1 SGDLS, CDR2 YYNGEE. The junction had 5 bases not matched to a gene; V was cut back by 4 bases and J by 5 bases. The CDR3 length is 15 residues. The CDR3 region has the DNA TGTGCCAGCAGCTCAGGACTAGCGGTGACCGGGGAGCTGTTTTTT. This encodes CASSSGLAVTGELFF.

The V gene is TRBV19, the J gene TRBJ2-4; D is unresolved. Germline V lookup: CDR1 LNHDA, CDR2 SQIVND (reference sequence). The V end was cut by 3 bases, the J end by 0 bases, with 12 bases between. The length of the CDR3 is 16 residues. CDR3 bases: TGTGCCAGTAGTATGGATGGACCCGGAGCCAAAAACATTCAGTACTTC. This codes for CASSMDGPGAKNIQYF.

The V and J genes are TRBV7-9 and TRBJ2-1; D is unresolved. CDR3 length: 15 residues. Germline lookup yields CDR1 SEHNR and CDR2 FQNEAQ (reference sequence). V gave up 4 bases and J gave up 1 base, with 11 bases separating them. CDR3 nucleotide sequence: TGTGCCAGCAGCTGGGTAGTCGGATCCTACAATGAGCAGTTCTTC. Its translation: CASSWVVGSYNEQFF. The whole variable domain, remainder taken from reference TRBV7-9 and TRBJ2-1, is DTGVSQNPRHKITKRGQNVTFRCDPISEHNRLYWYRQTLGQGPEFLTYFQNEAQLEKSRLLSDRFSAERPKGSFSTLEIQRTEQGDSAMYLCASSWVVGSYNEQFFGPGTRLTVL.

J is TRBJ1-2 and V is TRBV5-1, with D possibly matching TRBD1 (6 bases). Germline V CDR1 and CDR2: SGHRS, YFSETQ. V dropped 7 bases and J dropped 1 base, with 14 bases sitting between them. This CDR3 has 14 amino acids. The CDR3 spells CASGEAGVNYGYTF. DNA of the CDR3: TGCGCCAGCGGGGAGGCAGGGGTTAACTATGGCTACACCTTC.

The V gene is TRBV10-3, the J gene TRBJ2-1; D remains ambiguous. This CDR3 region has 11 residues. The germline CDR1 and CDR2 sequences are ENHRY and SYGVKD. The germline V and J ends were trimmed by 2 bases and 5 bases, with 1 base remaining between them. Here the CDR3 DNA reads TGTGCCATCAGTGAGAACAATGAGCAGTTCTTC. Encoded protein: CAISENNEQFF.

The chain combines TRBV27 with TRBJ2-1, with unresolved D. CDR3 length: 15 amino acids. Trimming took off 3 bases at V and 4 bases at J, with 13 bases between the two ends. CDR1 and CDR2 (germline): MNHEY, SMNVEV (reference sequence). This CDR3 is CASSLGRAFYNEQFF. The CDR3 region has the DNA TGTGCCAGCAGTTTGGGAAGAGCCTTTTACAATGAGCAGTTCTTC.

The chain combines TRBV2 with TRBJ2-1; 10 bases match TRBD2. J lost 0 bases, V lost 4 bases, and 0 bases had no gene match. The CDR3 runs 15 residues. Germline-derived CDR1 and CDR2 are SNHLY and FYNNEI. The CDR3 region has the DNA TGTGCCAGCAGTGCTAGCGGGAGCTCCTACAATGAGCAGTTCTTC. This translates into CASSASGSSYNEQFF.

CDR3 amino acids: CASSLAGRDYEQYF. CDR3 bases: TGTGCCAGCAGCTTGGCCGGGCGGGACTACGAGCAGTACTTC. The chain uses TRBV5-6 and TRBJ2-7; tentative D call: TRBD2 (6 bases). CDR1 is SGHDT and CDR2 is YYEEEE in the germline V gene. The CDR3 loop spans 14 amino acids. V shed 0 bases and J shed 3 bases, with 10 bases lying between them.

CDR3 loop: CASSSSTEAFF. CDR3 DNA sequence: TGTGCCAGCAGCTCCTCAACTGAAGCTTTCTTT. The chain carries TRBV5-8 and TRBJ1-1; D is unresolved. This CDR3 is 11 amino acids long. Germline V CDR1 and CDR2: SGHTS, YDEGEE. Between the trimmed V and J ends, which lost 3 bases and 5 bases, there was a span of 5 bases.

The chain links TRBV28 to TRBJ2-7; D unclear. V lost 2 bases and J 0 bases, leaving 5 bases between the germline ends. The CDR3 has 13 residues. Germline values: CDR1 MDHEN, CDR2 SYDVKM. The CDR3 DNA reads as TGTGCCAGCAGTTTAGACAACTCCTACGAGCAGTACTTC. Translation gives CASSLDNSYEQYF.